The clone carrying this T cell receptor (beta chain) occurred a few times. The target antigen is unknown. This specimen belongs to a study of OX40 agonist ivuxolimab in advanced cancers. Overall study: A mean age of 60 years, range roughly 20 to 90, was recorded, and 82.7% were male.

Overall study findings and caveats: Expanded peripheral T cell antigen specificity was not determined.

CDR1 is MNHEY, CDR2 SVGAGI, per germline. The CDR3 extends over 12 amino acids. V was cut by 6 bases and J by 1 base, with 6 bases left in between. Libraries were prepared by immunoSEQ multiplex PCR; TCRdb keeps only in-frame clonotypes and omits some of them. The data hold some 52,000 clones, with roughly 90% observed a single time. This clonotype was obtained from an adult with an advanced solid tumor such as melanoma, head and neck, liver or kidney cancer. The J gene is TRBJ1-1, the V gene TRBV6-5; no clear D. This specimen consisted of CD4+ or CD8+ T cells sorted from blood, obtained in a trial of the OX40 agonist ivuxolimab. DNA for the CDR3: TGTGCCAGCAGAAGGCCGAACACTGAAGCTTTCTTT. Its translation is CASRRPNTEAFF.